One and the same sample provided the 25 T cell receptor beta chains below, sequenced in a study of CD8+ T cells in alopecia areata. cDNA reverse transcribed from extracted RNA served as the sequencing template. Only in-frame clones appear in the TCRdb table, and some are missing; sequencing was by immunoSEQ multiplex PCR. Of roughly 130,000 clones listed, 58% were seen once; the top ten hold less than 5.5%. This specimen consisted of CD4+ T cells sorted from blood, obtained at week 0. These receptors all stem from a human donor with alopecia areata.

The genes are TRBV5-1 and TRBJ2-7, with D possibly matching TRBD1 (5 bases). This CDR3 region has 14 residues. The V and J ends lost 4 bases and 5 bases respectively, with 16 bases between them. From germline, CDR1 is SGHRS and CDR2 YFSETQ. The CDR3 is CASSLEAGIDEQYF. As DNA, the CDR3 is TGCGCCAGCAGCCTGGAAGCAGGGATCGACGAGCAGTACTTC. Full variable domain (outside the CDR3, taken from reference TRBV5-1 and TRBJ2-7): KAGVTQTPRYLIKTRGQQVTLSCSPISGHRSVSWYQQTPGQGLQFLFEYFSETQRNKGNFPGRFSGRQFSNSRSEMNVSTLELGDSALYLCASSLEAGIDEQYFGPGTRLTVT.

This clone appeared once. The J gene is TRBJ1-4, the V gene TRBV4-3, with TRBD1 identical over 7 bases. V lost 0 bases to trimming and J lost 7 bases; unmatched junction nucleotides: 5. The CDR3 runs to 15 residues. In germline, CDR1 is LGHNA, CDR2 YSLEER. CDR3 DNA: TGCGCCAGCAGCCAAGAAGGGGGCTCAGGTGAAAAACTGTTTTTT. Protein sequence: CASSQEGGSGEKLFF.

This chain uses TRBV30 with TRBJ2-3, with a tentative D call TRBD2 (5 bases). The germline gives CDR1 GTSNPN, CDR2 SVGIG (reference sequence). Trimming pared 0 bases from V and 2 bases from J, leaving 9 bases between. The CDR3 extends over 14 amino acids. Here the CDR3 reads CAWSVAEITDTQYF. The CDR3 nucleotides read TGTGCCTGGAGTGTAGCGGAGATCACAGATACGCAGTATTTT.

The CDR3 loop reads CASSEQDRVADTQYF. Written as DNA, the CDR3 is TGTGCCAGCAGTGAACAAGACAGGGTGGCAGATACGCAGTATTTT. This sequence joins TRBV2 and TRBJ2-3, with TRBD1 identical over 7 bases. This CDR3 region has 15 residues. The junction had 6 bases not matched to a gene; V was cut back by 2 bases and J by 4 bases. Germline CDR1 SNHLY, CDR2 FYNNEI.

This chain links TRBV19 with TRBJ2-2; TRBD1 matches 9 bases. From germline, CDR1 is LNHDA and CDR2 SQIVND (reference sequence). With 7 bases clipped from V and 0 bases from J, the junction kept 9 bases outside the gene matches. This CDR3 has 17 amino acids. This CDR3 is CASKGQGPTSNTGELFF. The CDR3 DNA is TGTGCCAGTAAAGGACAGGGGCCCACCTCGAACACCGGGGAGCTGTTTTTT.

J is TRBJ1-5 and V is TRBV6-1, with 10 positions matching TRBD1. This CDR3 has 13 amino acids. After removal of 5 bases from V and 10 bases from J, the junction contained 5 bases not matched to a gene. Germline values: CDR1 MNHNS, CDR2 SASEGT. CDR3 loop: CASSLDRGSPQHF. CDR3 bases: TGTGCCAGCAGTTTGGACAGGGGGTCACCCCAGCATTTT.

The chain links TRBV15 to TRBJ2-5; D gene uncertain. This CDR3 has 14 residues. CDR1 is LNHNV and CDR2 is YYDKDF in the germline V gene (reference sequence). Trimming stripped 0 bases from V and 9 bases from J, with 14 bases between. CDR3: CATSRDRSPRPQYF. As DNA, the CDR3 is TGTGCCACCAGCAGAGATAGGTCACCCCGGCCCCAGTACTTC.

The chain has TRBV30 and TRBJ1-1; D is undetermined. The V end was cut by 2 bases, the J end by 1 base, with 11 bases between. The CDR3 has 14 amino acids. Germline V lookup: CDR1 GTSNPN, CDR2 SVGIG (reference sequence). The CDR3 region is CAWSTPPRNTEAFF. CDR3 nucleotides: TGTGCCTGGAGTACACCCCCCCGGAACACTGAAGCTTTCTTT.

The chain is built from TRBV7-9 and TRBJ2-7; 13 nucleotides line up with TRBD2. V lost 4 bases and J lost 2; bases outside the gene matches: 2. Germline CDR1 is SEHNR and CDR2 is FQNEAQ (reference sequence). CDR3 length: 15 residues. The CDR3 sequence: CASSSGTSGAYEQYF. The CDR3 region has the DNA TGTGCCAGCAGCTCAGGGACTAGCGGGGCCTACGAGCAGTACTTC.

DNA of the CDR3: TGTGCCAGCAGCACCGGGAATTCACCCCTCCACTTT. Translating gives CASSTGNSPLHF. The chain employs TRBV7-3 and TRBJ1-6, with D hard to call. Per the germline V gene, CDR1 is SGHTA and CDR2 is FQGTGA. This CDR3 contains 12 residues. The V gene lost 5 bases and the J gene lost 7 bases, with 6 bases spanning the gap.

The CDR3 DNA follows: TGTGCCAGCAGTTCGGACAACTACGAGCAGTACTTC. Translating gives CASSSDNYEQYF. The rearrangement joins TRBV2 to TRBJ2-7, with D perhaps matching TRBD1 (5 bases). The CDR3 has 12 amino acids. Trimming removed 5 bases at V and 3 bases at J, with 8 bases between. CDR1 is SNHLY, CDR2 FYNNEI, per germline.

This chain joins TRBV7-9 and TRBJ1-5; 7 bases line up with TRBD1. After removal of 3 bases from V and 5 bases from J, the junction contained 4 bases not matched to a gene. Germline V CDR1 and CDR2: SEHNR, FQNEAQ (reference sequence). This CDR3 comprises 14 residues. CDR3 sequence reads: CASSFGTDYQPQHF. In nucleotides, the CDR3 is TGTGCCAGCAGCTTCGGGACAGACTATCAGCCCCAGCATTTT.

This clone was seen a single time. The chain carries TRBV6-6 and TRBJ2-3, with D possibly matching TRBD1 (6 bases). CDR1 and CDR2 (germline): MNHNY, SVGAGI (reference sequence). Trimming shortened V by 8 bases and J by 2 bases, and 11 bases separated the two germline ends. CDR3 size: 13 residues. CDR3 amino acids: CASARGPTDTQYF. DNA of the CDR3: TGTGCCAGCGCCAGGGGCCCCACAGATACGCAGTATTTT.

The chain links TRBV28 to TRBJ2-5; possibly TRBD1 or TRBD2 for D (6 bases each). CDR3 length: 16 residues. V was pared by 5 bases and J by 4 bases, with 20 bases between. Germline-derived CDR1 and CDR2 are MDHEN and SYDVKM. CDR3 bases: TGTGCCAGCAGTCCCCAGTTTGTCCGGGGGCGAGAGACCCAGTACTTC. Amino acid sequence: CASSPQFVRGRETQYF.

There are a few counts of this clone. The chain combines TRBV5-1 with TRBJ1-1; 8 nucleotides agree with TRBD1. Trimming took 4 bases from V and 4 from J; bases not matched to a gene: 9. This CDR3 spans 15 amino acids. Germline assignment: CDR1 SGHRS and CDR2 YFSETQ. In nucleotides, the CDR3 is TGCGCCAGCAGCATGGGCAGGGGGCTCGGCACTGAAGCTTTCTTT. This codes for CASSMGRGLGTEAFF. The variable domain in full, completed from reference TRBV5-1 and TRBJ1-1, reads KAGVTQTPRYLIKTRGQQVTLSCSPISGHRSVSWYQQTPGQGLQFLFEYFSETQRNKGNFPGRFSGRQFSNSRSEMNVSTLELGDSALYLCASSMGRGLGTEAFFGQGTRLTVV.

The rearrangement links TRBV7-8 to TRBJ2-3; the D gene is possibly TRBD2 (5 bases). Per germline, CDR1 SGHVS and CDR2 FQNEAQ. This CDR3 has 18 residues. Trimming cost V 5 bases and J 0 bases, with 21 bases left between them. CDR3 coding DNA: TGTGCCAGCAGCCGCCGTTCAGACTACCCCTCTAGCACAGATACGCAGTATTTT. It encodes CASSRRSDYPSSTDTQYF.

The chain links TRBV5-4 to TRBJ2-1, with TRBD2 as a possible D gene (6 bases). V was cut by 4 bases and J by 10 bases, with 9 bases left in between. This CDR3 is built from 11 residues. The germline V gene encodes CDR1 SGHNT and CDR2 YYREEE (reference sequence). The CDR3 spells CASSQGREQFF. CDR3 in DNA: TGTGCCAGCAGCCAAGGGAGGGAGCAGTTCTTC.

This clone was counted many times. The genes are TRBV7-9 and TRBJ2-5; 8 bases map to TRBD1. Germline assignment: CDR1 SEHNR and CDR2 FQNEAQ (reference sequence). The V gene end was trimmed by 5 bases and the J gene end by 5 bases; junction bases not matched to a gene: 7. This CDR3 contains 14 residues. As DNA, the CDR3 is TGTGCCAGCAGCGGCAGGGGGCTCGGGGAGACCCAGTACTTC. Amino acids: CASSGRGLGETQYF.

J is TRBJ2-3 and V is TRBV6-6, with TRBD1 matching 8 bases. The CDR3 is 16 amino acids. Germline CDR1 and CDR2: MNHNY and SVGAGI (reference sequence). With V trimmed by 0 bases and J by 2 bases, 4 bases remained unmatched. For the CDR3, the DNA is TGTGCCAGCAGTTACTCGGCAGGGGGCTTCACAGATACGCAGTATTTT. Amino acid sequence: CASSYSAGGFTDTQYF.

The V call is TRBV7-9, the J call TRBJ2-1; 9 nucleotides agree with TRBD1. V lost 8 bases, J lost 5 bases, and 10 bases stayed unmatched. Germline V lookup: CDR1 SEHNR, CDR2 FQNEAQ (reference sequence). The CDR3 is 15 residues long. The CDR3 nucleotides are TGTGCCAGCTACCGGGGACGGGACAGGGACAATGAGCAGTTCTTC. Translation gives CASYRGRDRDNEQFF.

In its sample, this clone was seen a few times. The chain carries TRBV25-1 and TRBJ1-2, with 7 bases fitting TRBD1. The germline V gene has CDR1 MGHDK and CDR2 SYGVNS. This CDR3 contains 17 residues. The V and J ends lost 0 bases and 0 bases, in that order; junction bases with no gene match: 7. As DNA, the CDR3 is TGTGCCAGCAGTGAATATGGTGGCAGGGGGACTAACTATGGCTACACCTTC. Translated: CASSEYGGRGTNYGYTF.

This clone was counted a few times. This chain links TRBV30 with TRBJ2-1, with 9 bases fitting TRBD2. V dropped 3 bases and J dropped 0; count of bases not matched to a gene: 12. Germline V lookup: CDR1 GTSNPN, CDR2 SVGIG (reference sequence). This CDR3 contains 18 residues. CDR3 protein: CAWRELAGGPSSYNEQFF. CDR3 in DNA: TGTGCCTGGAGGGAACTAGCGGGTGGACCCAGCTCCTACAATGAGCAGTTCTTC.

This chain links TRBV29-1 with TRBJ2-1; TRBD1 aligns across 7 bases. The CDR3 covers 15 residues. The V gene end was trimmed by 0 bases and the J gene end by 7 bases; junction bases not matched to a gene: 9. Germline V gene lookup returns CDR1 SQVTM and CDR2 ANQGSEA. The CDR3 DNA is TGCAGCGTTGAAGAGGGAGACAGGGCTTGGAATGAGCAGTTCTTC. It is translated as CSVEEGDRAWNEQFF.

CDR3 DNA sequence: TGTGCCAGCTCACCAACGGGACAGGGGTTCTACGAGCAGTACTTC. As protein: CASSPTGQGFYEQYF. The chain carries TRBV18 and TRBJ2-7, with 10 bases aligning to TRBD1. Germline assignment: CDR1 KGHSH and CDR2 LQKENI. The CDR3 runs 15 residues. The junction had 4 bases not matched to a gene; V was cut back by 2 bases and J by 3 bases.

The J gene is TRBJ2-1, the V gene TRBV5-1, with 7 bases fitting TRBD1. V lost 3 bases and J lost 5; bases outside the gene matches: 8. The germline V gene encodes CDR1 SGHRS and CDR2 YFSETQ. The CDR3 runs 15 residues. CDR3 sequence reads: CASSSSYDRDNEQFF. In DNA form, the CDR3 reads TGCGCCAGCAGCTCGTCTTACGACAGGGACAATGAGCAGTTCTTC.